The entry below gives a single T cell receptor (beta chain) sequence along with its context. Its target is unknown. A J-beta primer mix and a sample-barcoded 5' primer were used in a second PCR of roughly 7 to 12 cycles. TCRdb used MiXCR to reprocess the 5' RACE reads, holding one entry per CDR3 protein. The repertoire holds a few hundred thousand distinct CDR3 sequences, with about 28% as singletons. The sample belongs to a study of blood T cells in healthy people across ages. The germline V gene encodes CDR1 DFQATT and CDR2 SNEGSKA (reference sequence). CDR3 length equals 15 residues. The V and J ends lost 1 base and 4 bases respectively, with 13 bases between them. Findings and caveats of the study: The fall in TCR beta diversity per million T cells was roughly linear with age.

These data were likewise used in another study, on T cells of mothers and their children. That paper states: Over five children, together with their three healthy Caucasian mothers, made up the donors.

The V and J genes are TRBV20-1 and TRBJ2-2; tentatively, D is TRBD1 (5 bases). The TCR was taken from a boy between 2 and 15 years old in good health. The sample was blood. The CDR3 coding sequence is TGCAGTGCTAGAGCGCAGGGCCGGGTCACCGGGGAGCTGTTTTTT. Protein product: CSARAQGRVTGELFF.